This TCR beta chain is from a study of radiation and T cells in renal cell carcinoma. The time point was: baseline pretreatment blood. As to treatment: 15 Gy SBRT to primary tumor, nephrectomy 4 weeks later. V shed 1 base and J 3 bases; nucleotides not matched to a gene: 5. Germline V gene data show CDR1 as GTSNPN and CDR2 as SVGIG (reference sequence). This CDR3 spans 15 amino acids. Only in-frame clones appear in the TCRdb table, and some are missing; sequencing was by immunoSEQ multiplex PCR. The sample has some 140,000 clones, about 88% seen once. The specimen was blood, collected from a patient whose treatment included radiotherapy and nephrectomy. This chain joins TRBV30 and TRBJ1-4, with 7 positions matching TRBD1. The receptor was derived from a woman between 45 and 60 years old with renal cell carcinoma. CDR3 loop: CAWSAYRGSNEKLFF. In nucleotides, the CDR3 is TGTGCCTGGAGTGCTTACAGGGGCTCTAATGAAAAACTGTTTTTT.